This TCR beta chain was retrieved from a study of identical twins. Study-wide results and limits: High-abundance cord blood beta clonotypes had fewer insertions; memory repertoires showed none. Low generation-probability sequences were in excess among twin-shared out-of-frame alpha sequences.

Germline V lookup: CDR1 SGHAT, CDR2 FQNNGV. Trimming shortened V by 5 bases and J by 3 bases, and 19 bases separated the two germline ends. The CDR3 is 17 amino acids. As regards this clonotype: The antigen is not known.

One entry per CDR3 protein results from TCRdb running MiXCR on the 5' RACE reads. Of 450,000 or so distinct CDR3 sequences in the sample, 14% were seen once. A further study also used this sample, focusing on yellow fever vaccine responses in identical twins.

Source material: CD4+ T cells sorted from blood. The chain recombines TRBV11-2 with TRBJ2-2; D tentatively fits TRBD1 or TRBD2 (5 bases each). This receptor was obtained from a woman between 18 and 30 years old in good health. This chain's CDR3 is CASSPQRGSFDTGELFF. As DNA, the CDR3 is TGTGCCAGCAGCCCACAGAGGGGATCGTTCGACACCGGGGAGCTGTTTTTT.